These T cell receptor beta chains were read from a single sample in a study of radiotherapy plus CTLA-4 blockade in lung cancer. TCRdb's copy holds only in-frame clones and misses some; the assay was immunoSEQ multiplex PCR. In the table there are some 48,000 clones, 75% to 90% of which are singletons. The sample in question was peripheral blood, obtained from a patient treated with radiotherapy plus ipilimumab. Receptors originate from a human donor with non-small cell lung cancer that progressed on radiotherapy plus ipilimumab. Some clones in this sample may be carry-over from other donors' samples. The CDR3 runs from the conserved cysteine through the conserved F or W. The order of the fields is V gene, clone size, D gene, J gene, CDR3 protein, CDR3 DNA. The D gene is left open where the match is weak. Where a row states a size, it is once, few, many or the class of an expanded clone; other rows omit it.

V: TRBV28; size: .; D: .; J: TRBJ2-5; CDR3: CASSSAAYISQETQYF; DNA: TGTGCCAGCAGTTCTGCGGCATACATATCCCAAGAGACCCAGTACTTC
V: TRBV5-1; size: .; D: .; J: TRBJ2-7; CDR3: CASVGEWSYEQYF; DNA: TGCGCCAGCGTCGGGGAGTGGTCCTACGAGCAGTACTTC
V: TRBV9; size: .; D: .; J: TRBJ1-4; CDR3: CASTSRVGDEKLFF; DNA: TGTGCCAGCACGAGCAGGGTAGGGGATGAAAAACTGTTTTTT
V: TRBV9; size: .; D: .; J: TRBJ1-2; CDR3: CASSVGSRRGVSYTF; DNA: TGTGCCAGCAGCGTAGGTTCGCGGAGGGGTGTAAGCTACACCTTC
V: TRBV4-1; size: .; D: .; J: TRBJ2-1; CDR3: CASSPREGPVGEQFF; DNA: TGCGCCAGCAGCCCCCGAGAGGGCCCGGTGGGTGAGCAGTTCTTC
V: TRBV25-1; size: .; D: .; J: TRBJ2-7; CDR3: CASEPGWGLYEQYF; DNA: TGTGCCAGCGAGCCTGGGTGGGGCCTATACGAGCAGTACTTC
V: TRBV29-1; size: few; D: TRBD1; J: TRBJ1-1; CDR3: CSVLGTGGEAFF; DNA: TGCAGCGTTCTCGGGACAGGCGGTGAAGCTTTCTTT
V: TRBV30; size: .; D: .; J: TRBJ1-3; CDR3: CAWSVGGAFGGNTIYF; DNA: TGTGCCTGGAGTGTAGGGGGGGCTTTCGGAGGAAACACCATATATTTT
V: TRBV11-2; size: once; D: .; J: TRBJ2-7; CDR3: CASSPGTGYYEQYF; DNA: TGTGCCAGCAGCCCCGGGACTGGATACTACGAGCAGTACTTC
V: TRBV29-1; size: .; D: TRBD2; J: TRBJ2-3; CDR3: CSVEMGLAGITDTQYF; DNA: TGCAGCGTCGAGATGGGACTAGCGGGAATCACAGATACGCAGTATTTT
V: TRBV10-2; size: .; D: .; J: TRBJ2-3; CDR3: CASSPSSTDTQYF; DNA: TGCGCCAGCAGTCCTTCTAGCACAGATACGCAGTATTTT
V: TRBV7-2; size: .; D: TRBD2; J: TRBJ2-7; CDR3: CASSSTLVAGFYEQYF; DNA: TGTGCCAGCAGCTCAACGTTGGTAGCGGGATTCTACGAGCAGTACTTC
V: TRBV5-1; size: .; D: TRBD1; J: TRBJ1-2; CDR3: CASSRTGTNYGYTF; DNA: TGCGCCAGCAGCCGGACAGGGACTAACTATGGCTACACCTTC
V: TRBV5-1; size: .; D: .; J: TRBJ2-1; CDR3: CASSLGANNEQFF; DNA: TGCGCCAGCAGCCTCGGAGCGAACAATGAGCAGTTCTTC
V: TRBV11-3; size: few; D: .; J: TRBJ2-3; CDR3: CASSLESAGGDTQYF; DNA: TGTGCCAGCAGCTTAGAAAGCGCCGGGGGAGATACGCAGTATTTT
V: TRBV4-1; size: once; D: .; J: TRBJ1-4; CDR3: CASSLRGVAIGGDEKLFF; DNA: TGCGCCAGCAGCCTTCGCGGGGTGGCGATCGGTGGAGATGAAAAACTGTTTTTT
V: TRBV27; size: .; D: .; J: TRBJ2-7; CDR3: CASSQTGPYEQYF; DNA: TGTGCCAGCAGTCAGACAGGTCCCTACGAGCAGTACTTC
V: TRBV18; size: .; D: .; J: TRBJ2-3; CDR3: CASSPGVAVSSTDTQYF; DNA: TGTGCCAGCTCACCAGGGGTAGCGGTATCTAGCACAGATACGCAGTATTTT
V: TRBV6-5; size: .; D: .; J: TRBJ2-3; CDR3: CASSYLAGQVDTQYF; DNA: TGTGCCAGCAGTTACCTAGCGGGACAGGTGGATACGCAGTATTTT
V: TRBV19; size: .; D: .; J: TRBJ2-7; CDR3: CASSIRPGNSYEQYF; DNA: TGTGCCAGTAGTATAAGACCAGGGAACTCCTACGAGCAGTACTTC
V: TRBV9; size: .; D: TRBD2; J: TRBJ2-3; CDR3: CASSVGTSPGLTDTQYF; DNA: TGTGCCAGCAGCGTAGGGACTAGCCCGGGACTCACAGATACGCAGTATTTT
V: TRBV6-1; size: .; D: .; J: TRBJ2-1; CDR3: CASSEYGTSYNEQFF; DNA: TGTGCCAGCAGTGAGTATGGGACATCCTACAATGAGCAGTTCTTC
V: TRBV5-1; size: .; D: TRBD1; J: TRBJ2-2; CDR3: CASSRTGWTGELFF; DNA: TGCGCCAGCAGCCGGACAGGGTGGACCGGGGAGCTGTTTTTT